This TCR beta chain was retrieved from a study of blood T cell repertoires in COVID-19. Study at large: Acute-phase and convalescent COVID-19 samples originated in the United States, Italy and Spain. The analysed material was cDNA or gDNA that came from T cells, B-cell-depleted T cells, or PBMCs.

CDR1 is KGHSH, CDR2 LQKENI, per germline. The V and J ends lost 4 bases and 8 bases respectively, with 6 bases between them. This CDR3 has 11 amino acids. In the original analysis: Amplifying reference gene primers gave estimates of nucleated cell counts. Some clones are missing from TCRdb's copy, which holds only in-frame ones; the method was immunoSEQ multiplex PCR. That table supplies the V and J calls and clone size; D and trimming were determined from the DNA. The sample lists 95,000 to 150,000 clones, 60% to 85% occurring once. This chain connects TRBV18 to TRBJ2-1; D is ambiguous. The source of this sequence is a man aged 70-80 years with acute or convalescent COVID-19. Sample: peripheral blood. CDR3 region: CASSQLDEQFF. CDR3 in DNA: TGTGCCAGCTCACAGTTAGATGAGCAGTTCTTC.